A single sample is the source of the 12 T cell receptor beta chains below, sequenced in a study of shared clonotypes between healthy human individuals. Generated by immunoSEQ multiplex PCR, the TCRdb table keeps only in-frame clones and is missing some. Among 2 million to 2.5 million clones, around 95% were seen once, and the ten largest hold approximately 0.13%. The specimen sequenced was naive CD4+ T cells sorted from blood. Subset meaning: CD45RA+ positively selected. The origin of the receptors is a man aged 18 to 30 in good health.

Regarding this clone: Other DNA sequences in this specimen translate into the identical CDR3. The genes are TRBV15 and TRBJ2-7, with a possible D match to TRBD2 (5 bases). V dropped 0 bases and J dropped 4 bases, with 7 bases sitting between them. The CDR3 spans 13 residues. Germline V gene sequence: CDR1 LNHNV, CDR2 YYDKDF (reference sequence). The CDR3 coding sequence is TGTGCCACCAGCAGAGATGCGGGTTACGAGCAGTACTTC. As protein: CATSRDAGYEQYF.

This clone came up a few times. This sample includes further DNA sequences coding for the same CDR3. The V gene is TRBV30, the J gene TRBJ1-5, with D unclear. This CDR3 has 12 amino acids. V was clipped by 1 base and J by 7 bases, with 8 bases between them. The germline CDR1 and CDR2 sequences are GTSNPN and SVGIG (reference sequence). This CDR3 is CAWSELGQPQHF. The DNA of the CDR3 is TGTGCCTGGAGTGAATTGGGGCAGCCCCAGCATTTT.

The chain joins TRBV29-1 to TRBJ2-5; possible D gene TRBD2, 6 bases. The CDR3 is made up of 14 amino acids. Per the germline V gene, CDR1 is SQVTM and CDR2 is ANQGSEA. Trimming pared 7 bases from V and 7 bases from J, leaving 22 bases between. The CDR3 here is CSAAGGDRDGTQYF. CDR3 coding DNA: TGCAGCGCCGCCGGAGGGGATAGGGACGGGACCCAGTACTTC.

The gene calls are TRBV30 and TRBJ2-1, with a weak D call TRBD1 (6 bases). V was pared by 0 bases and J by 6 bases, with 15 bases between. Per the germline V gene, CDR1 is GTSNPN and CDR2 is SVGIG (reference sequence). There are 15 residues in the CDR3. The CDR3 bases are TGTGCCTGGAGTGTGTGGGGGCACCCCGTCAATGAGCAGTTCTTC. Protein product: CAWSVWGHPVNEQFF.

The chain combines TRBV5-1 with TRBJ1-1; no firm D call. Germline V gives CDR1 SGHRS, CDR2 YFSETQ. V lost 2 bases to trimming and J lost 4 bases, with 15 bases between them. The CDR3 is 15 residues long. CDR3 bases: TGCGCCAGCAGCTTCGACGGTCCCTCGAGCACTGAAGCTTTCTTT. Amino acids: CASSFDGPSSTEAFF.

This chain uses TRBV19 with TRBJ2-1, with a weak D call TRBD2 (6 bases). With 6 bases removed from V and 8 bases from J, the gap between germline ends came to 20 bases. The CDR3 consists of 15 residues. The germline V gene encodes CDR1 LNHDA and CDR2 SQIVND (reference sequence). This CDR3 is CASSRGAGTSDEQFF. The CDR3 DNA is TGTGCCAGTAGCCGAGGTGCGGGGACCTCGGATGAGCAGTTCTTC.

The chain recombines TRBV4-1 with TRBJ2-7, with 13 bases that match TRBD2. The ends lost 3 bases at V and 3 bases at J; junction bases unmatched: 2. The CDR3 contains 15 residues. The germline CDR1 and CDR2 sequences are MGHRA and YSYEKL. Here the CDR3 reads CASSHGLAGDYEQYF. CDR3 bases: TGCGCCAGCAGCCACGGACTAGCGGGGGACTACGAGCAGTACTTC.

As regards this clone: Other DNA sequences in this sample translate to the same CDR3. The CDR3 coding sequence is TGTGCCAGCAGCCTCGGACAGGGAAACACCGGGGAGCTGTTTTTT. It specifies CASSLGQGNTGELFF. This chain connects TRBV7-2 to TRBJ2-2, with TRBD1 matching over 8 bases. This CDR3 has 15 residues. Germline lookup yields CDR1 SGHTA and CDR2 FQGNSA. V shed 5 bases, J shed 2 bases, and the junction held 4 bases outside the gene matches.

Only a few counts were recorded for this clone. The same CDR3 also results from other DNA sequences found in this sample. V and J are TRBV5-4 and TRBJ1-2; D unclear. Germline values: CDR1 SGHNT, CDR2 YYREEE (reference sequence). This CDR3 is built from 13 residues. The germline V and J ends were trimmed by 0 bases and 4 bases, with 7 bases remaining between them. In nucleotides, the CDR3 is TGTGCCAGCAGCTTGGATAGTACCTATGGCTACACCTTC. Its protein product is CASSLDSTYGYTF. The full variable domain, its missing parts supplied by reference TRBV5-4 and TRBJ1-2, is ETGVTQSPTHLIKTRGQQVTLRCSSQSGHNTVSWYQQALGQGPQFIFQYYREEENGRGNFPPRFSGLQFPNYSSELNVNALELDDSALYLCASSLDSTYGYTFGSGTRLTVV.

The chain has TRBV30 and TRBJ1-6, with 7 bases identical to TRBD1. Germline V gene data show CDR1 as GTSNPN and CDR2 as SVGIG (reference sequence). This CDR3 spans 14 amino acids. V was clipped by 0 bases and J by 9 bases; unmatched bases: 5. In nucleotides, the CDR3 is TGTGCCTGGAGTGTAATGCAGGGGGGTTCACCCCTCCACTTT. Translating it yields CAWSVMQGGSPLHF.

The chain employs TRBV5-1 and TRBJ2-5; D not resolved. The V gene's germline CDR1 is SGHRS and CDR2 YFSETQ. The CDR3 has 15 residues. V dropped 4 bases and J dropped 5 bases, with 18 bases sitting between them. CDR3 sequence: CASSQTSRDGETQYF. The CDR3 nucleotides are TGCGCCAGCAGCCAAACCTCAAGGGATGGGGAGACCCAGTACTTC.

CDR3 sequence: CAISAGTAGNSPLHF. CDR3 sequence (DNA): TGTGCCATCAGTGCTGGGACAGCTGGAAATTCACCCCTCCACTTT. The genes are TRBV10-3 and TRBJ1-6, with 7 bases that match TRBD1. Germline CDR1 is ENHRY and CDR2 is SYGVKD. The CDR3 runs 15 residues. With V trimmed by 4 bases and J by 7 bases, 7 bases remained unmatched.